Listed here are 2 T cell receptor beta chains from one sample, sequenced in a study of blood T cells in healthy people across ages. Alongside a J-beta primer mix, a sample-barcoded 5' primer served in a second PCR lasting about 7 to 11 cycles. Via MiXCR, TCRdb re-called the 5' RACE reads, giving one row per CDR3 protein. The sample records about 1.4 million distinct CDR3 sequences, 59% being singletons. The sample comprised blood. Every receptor here comes from a man between 18 and 35 years old in good health.

This sequence joins TRBV4-3 and TRBJ1-1, with TRBD1 matching over 8 bases. The CDR3 runs 17 residues. Losses at the gene ends were 0 bases for V and 4 bases for J; bases not matched to a gene: 10. Germline V lookup: CDR1 LGHNA, CDR2 YSLEER. CDR3 bases: TGCGCCAGCAGCCAAGATCGGCCAGGGGGCTATGGCACTGAAGCTTTCTTT. Translation: CASSQDRPGGYGTEAFF.

The V and J genes are TRBV27 and TRBJ2-7; 8 positions match TRBD1. The J call may be incorrect, as the DNA end agrees better with TRBJ2-5. This CDR3 contains 14 residues. Germline CDR1 and CDR2: MNHEY and SMNVEV (reference sequence). The DNA for the CDR3 is TGTGCCAGCAGTTCCCTCCAGGGGGCCGAGACCCAGTACTTC. This gives the protein CASSSLQGAETQYF.